The rows below give T cell receptor beta chains drawn from one sample of a study of technical replicates of blood from several donors. Profiled with immunoSEQ multiplex PCR; TCRdb holds only in-frame clones, not every one. The sample lists about 72,000 clones, 80% to 95% seen once, with 0.36% in the top ten. The source material was T cells isolated from PBMCs. These receptors originate from a human donor in good health. Each CDR3 is given with its conserved first and last residue. Some rows mark clone size as missing; the rest say once, few, many or name a class of expanded clone.

V gene: TRBV27; clone size: NA; CDR3 protein: CASSFGGEETQYF
V gene: TRBV6-5; clone size: NA; CDR3 protein: CASSRDSGIYEQYF
V gene: TRBV5-6; clone size: once; CDR3 protein: CASSSGRYEQYF
V gene: TRBV28; clone size: once; CDR3 protein: CASSLYLEGEQYF
V gene: TRBV6-5; clone size: NA; CDR3 protein: CASSGPGQGAYEQYF
V gene: TRBV6-6; clone size: NA; CDR3 protein: CASSYTQGGGQPQHF
V gene: TRBV4-1; clone size: NA; CDR3 protein: CASSQEGDRYTDTQYF
V gene: TRBV6-5; clone size: NA; CDR3 protein: CASSGTGGGYTF
V gene: TRBV11-2; clone size: NA; CDR3 protein: CASSLIRVGSYEQYF
V gene: TRBV5-1; clone size: once; CDR3 protein: CASSLRGPNEKLFF
V gene: TRBV6-5; clone size: NA; CDR3 protein: CASSPGHEVNEQFF
V gene: TRBV27; clone size: NA; CDR3 protein: CASSLSAGAGANVLTF
V gene: TRBV27; clone size: NA; CDR3 protein: CASSPGLVHNEQFF
V gene: TRBV30; clone size: NA; CDR3 protein: CAWSTQGIGYEQYF
V gene: TRBV7-6; clone size: NA; CDR3 protein: CASSPRNYEQYF
V gene: TRBV11-3; clone size: NA; CDR3 protein: CASTRGEETQYF
V gene: TRBV6-1; clone size: NA; CDR3 protein: CASSEGWTGKNIQYF
V gene: TRBV27; clone size: NA; CDR3 protein: CASSFRTGGEKLFF
V gene: TRBV7-3; clone size: NA; CDR3 protein: CASSLQGGLGGYTF
V gene: TRBV10-3; clone size: NA; CDR3 protein: CAISESASGVYNEQFF
V gene: TRBV18; clone size: NA; CDR3 protein: CASSLETGLNTEAFF
V gene: TRBV7-8; clone size: NA; CDR3 protein: CASSYLGRGHYNEQFF
V gene: TRBV18; clone size: NA; CDR3 protein: CASSSQGSGANVLTF
V gene: TRBV28; clone size: NA; CDR3 protein: CASSLGRGYYGYTF
V gene: TRBV5-6; clone size: NA; CDR3 protein: CASSRHPRSGANVLTF
V gene: TRBV5-1; clone size: NA; CDR3 protein: CASSLGQYYEQYF
V gene: TRBV30; clone size: NA; CDR3 protein: CAWSVNGNEQYF
V gene: TRBV5-4; clone size: once; CDR3 protein: CASSLGQTGNTEAFF
V gene: TRBV9; clone size: once; CDR3 protein: CASSVGQGAGNTIYF
V gene: TRBV5-4; clone size: once; CDR3 protein: CASSFVPSSQGYTF
V gene: TRBV30; clone size: NA; CDR3 protein: CACPLQGGETQYF
V gene: TRBV30; clone size: NA; CDR3 protein: CAWRVSRASGTNEQYF
V gene: TRBV5-8; clone size: NA; CDR3 protein: CASSFSGRAYNEQFF
V gene: TRBV19; clone size: NA; CDR3 protein: CATSPGQITYEQYF
V gene: TRBV4-3; clone size: NA; CDR3 protein: CASSQDRGAFYEQYF
V gene: TRBV28; clone size: NA; CDR3 protein: CASNRDRDTYGYTF
V gene: TRBV5-6; clone size: NA; CDR3 protein: CASSYSGTPYTGELFF
V gene: TRBV5-1; clone size: NA; CDR3 protein: CASSKGGGYNEQFF
V gene: TRBV10-3; clone size: NA; CDR3 protein: CAISEKVTRHTDTQYF
V gene: TRBV6-5; clone size: NA; CDR3 protein: CASSFDSAGNTIYF
V gene: TRBV19; clone size: NA; CDR3 protein: CASSTYREMNWAFF
V gene: TRBV18; clone size: NA; CDR3 protein: CASSSGLAGEGTGELFF
V gene: TRBV4-2; clone size: NA; CDR3 protein: CASSQVYRSTDTQYF
V gene: TRBV4-1; clone size: NA; CDR3 protein: CASSQEQGSLYEQYF
V gene: TRBV29-1; clone size: NA; CDR3 protein: CSVRGSSYEQYF